These T cell receptor beta chains were read from a single sample in a study of radiotherapy plus CTLA-4 blockade in lung cancer. Profiled with immunoSEQ multiplex PCR; TCRdb holds only in-frame clones, not every one. The table records roughly 130,000 clones, more than 80% of them present only once. The source material was peripheral blood, sampled from a patient treated with radiotherapy plus ipilimumab. All receptors come from a human donor with non-small cell lung cancer that progressed on radiotherapy plus ipilimumab. CDR3s include the opening cysteine and the closing phenylalanine or tryptophan. A D gene is named only where the DNA matches it firmly. Some rows have no size entry. The others give once, few or many, or a class for an expanded clone.

size: once; J: TRBJ1-5; V: TRBV7-3; D: -; DNA: TGTGCCAGCAGCTTTCCGCTATCGCCCCAGCATTTT; CDR3: CASSFPLSPQHF
size: -; J: TRBJ2-7; V: TRBV27; D: -; DNA: TGTGCCAGCAGTTTAACCGCTCCCACAACCGGCTCCTACGAGCAGTACTTC; CDR3: CASSLTAPTTGSYEQYF
size: once; J: TRBJ1-1; V: TRBV6-1; D: -; DNA: TGTGCCAGCAAGTACACTGAAGCTTTCTTT; CDR3: CASKYTEAFF
size: -; J: TRBJ2-1; V: TRBV7-2; D: -; DNA: TGTGCCAGCAGGTCTCAGGGGGAGCAGTTCTTC; CDR3: CASRSQGEQFF
size: -; J: TRBJ1-1; V: TRBV5-1; D: -; DNA: TGCGCCAGCAGCCAGCTCCGGGGTGGGAACACTGAAGCTTTCTTT; CDR3: CASSQLRGGNTEAFF
size: -; J: TRBJ2-7; V: TRBV2; D: -; DNA: TGTGCCAGCAGTAAGGACAGGGGGGTAGCGGGAGTTAGGTCCTACGAGCAGTACTTC; CDR3: CASSKDRGVAGVRSYEQYF
size: -; J: TRBJ1-1; V: TRBV7-8; D: -; DNA: TGTGCCAGCAGCTTATTTTCAGTCAGCCCAAATACGAACACTGAAGCTTTCTTT; CDR3: CASSLFSVSPNTNTEAFF
size: -; J: TRBJ1-4; V: TRBV5-1; D: -; DNA: TGCGCCAGCAGCTTGGTGGGGGCGCTAAATGAAAAACTGTTTTTT; CDR3: CASSLVGALNEKLFF
size: -; J: TRBJ2-7; V: TRBV11-3; D: TRBD2; DNA: TGTGCCAGCAGCTTAGTAGATTTTGGGACTAGTCAAAACGAGCAGTACTTC; CDR3: CASSLVDFGTSQNEQYF
size: -; J: TRBJ2-3; V: TRBV5-4; D: TRBD2; DNA: TGTGCCAGCAGCTCGGGAGTTAGCGGGGGTCACACAGATACGCAGTATTTT; CDR3: CASSSGVSGGHTDTQYF
size: -; J: TRBJ1-1; V: TRBV27; D: -; DNA: TGTGCCAGCAGTTCAACGACGGGTTTGACCGCTTTCTTT; CDR3: CASSSTTGLTAFF
size: few; J: TRBJ2-7; V: TRBV14; D: -; DNA: TGTGCCAGCAGCCCCACCAGAACAGGGAAGGAGCGCGAGCAGTACTTC; CDR3: CASSPTRTGKEREQYF
size: -; J: TRBJ2-1; V: TRBV30; D: -; DNA: TGTGCCTGGAGTCGCAGCTACAATGAGCAGTTCTTC; CDR3: CAWSRSYNEQFF
size: -; J: TRBJ1-3; V: TRBV7-2; D: TRBD1; DNA: TGTGCCAGCAGCCTGACAGGGTTGAGCTCTGGAAACACCATATATTTT; CDR3: CASSLTGLSSGNTIYF
size: -; J: TRBJ1-2; V: TRBV18; D: TRBD1; DNA: TGTGCCAGCTCAGAAGCACAGGGGGCCTACAACTATGGCTACACCTTC; CDR3: CASSEAQGAYNYGYTF
size: -; J: TRBJ1-2; V: TRBV6-1; D: -; DNA: TGTGCCAGCCGGAGACAGAACTATGGCTACACCTTC; CDR3: CASRRQNYGYTF
size: -; J: TRBJ2-2; V: TRBV19; D: -; DNA: TGTGCCAGTAGTTCGGTCTTGTGGAACACCGGGGAGCTGTTTTTT; CDR3: CASSSVLWNTGELFF
size: -; J: TRBJ2-7; V: TRBV5-5; D: -; DNA: TGTGCCAGCAGCTTGCTAATAGCGCCCTACGAGCAGTACTTC; CDR3: CASSLLIAPYEQYF
size: -; J: TRBJ1-5; V: TRBV10-1; D: -; DNA: TGCGCCAGTAGGGGGGGGCGCTCCAATCAGCCCCAGCATTTT; CDR3: CASRGGRSNQPQHF
size: -; J: TRBJ2-5; V: TRBV11-2; D: -; DNA: TGTGCCAGCAGCTTAACTCTAGCACAAGCCCAAGAGACCCAGTACTTC; CDR3: CASSLTLAQAQETQYF
size: once; J: TRBJ2-7; V: TRBV18; D: TRBD2; DNA: TGTGCCAGCTCACCCGGGACTAGCGGGAGTTACGAGCAGTACTTC; CDR3: CASSPGTSGSYEQYF
size: -; J: TRBJ1-3; V: TRBV2; D: TRBD1; DNA: TGTGCCAGCCCACAGGGGGCCGAAGGAAACACCATATATTTT; CDR3: CASPQGAEGNTIYF
size: -; J: TRBJ1-3; V: TRBV5-1; D: TRBD1; DNA: TGCGCCAGCAGCCACGGCCCTCAGGGGGCGACTGGAAACACCATATATTTT; CDR3: CASSHGPQGATGNTIYF
size: -; J: TRBJ2-1; V: TRBV5-6; D: TRBD2; DNA: TGTGCCAGCACCCCCGGACTAGCGGCGCACAATGAGCAGTTCTTC; CDR3: CASTPGLAAHNEQFF
size: -; J: TRBJ2-7; V: TRBV5-1; D: -; DNA: TGCGCCAGCAGCGAGGGGACCTCCTCCAGACGTTCCTACGAGCAGTACTTC; CDR3: CASSEGTSSRRSYEQYF
size: -; J: TRBJ2-5; V: TRBV2; D: -; DNA: TGTGCCAGCTGGGAGACCCAGTACTTC; CDR3: CASWETQYF
size: -; J: TRBJ2-1; V: TRBV5-1; D: TRBD2; DNA: TGCGCCAGCAGCCCGGGACTAGCGGGATACTTGGATGAGCAGTTCTTC; CDR3: CASSPGLAGYLDEQFF
size: -; J: TRBJ2-2; V: TRBV29-1; D: TRBD2; DNA: TGCAGCGTTACGGATCTAGCGGGAGTTGGGGAGCTGTTTTTT; CDR3: CSVTDLAGVGELFF
size: once; J: TRBJ2-3; V: TRBV7-2; D: -; DNA: TGTGCCAGCAGCTTAGCCCAGGGTTTGGGCGGGAGAGGGGGAACAGATACGCAGTATTTT; CDR3: CASSLAQGLGGRGGTDTQYF
size: -; J: TRBJ2-7; V: TRBV5-6; D: TRBD2; DNA: TGTGCCAGCAGCTCCACTAGCGGGGGAACCTTAGCCTACGAGCAGTACTTC; CDR3: CASSSTSGGTLAYEQYF
size: -; J: TRBJ2-3; V: TRBV4-1; D: -; DNA: TGCGCCAGCAGCCAAGTGCCTAGCTCATCGAGGGGAGATACGCAGTATTTT; CDR3: CASSQVPSSSRGDTQYF
size: -; J: TRBJ1-3; V: TRBV19; D: -; DNA: TGTGCCAGTAGTATGGGTTTGATAACCTCTGGAAACACCATATATTTT; CDR3: CASSMGLITSGNTIYF
size: -; J: TRBJ1-3; V: TRBV2; D: -; DNA: TGTGCCAGCAGTGATGTCGGGGCAACTGGAAACACCATATATTTT; CDR3: CASSDVGATGNTIYF
size: -; J: TRBJ2-7; V: TRBV7-3; D: TRBD2; DNA: TGTGCCAGCAGCCCGTTGCTAGCGGGAGGAAAATACGAGCAGTACTTC; CDR3: CASSPLLAGGKYEQYF
size: once; J: TRBJ2-2; V: TRBV25-1; D: TRBD1; DNA: TGTGCCAGCAGCGCTTGGACAGGGAACACCGGGGAGCTGTTTTTT; CDR3: CASSAWTGNTGELFF
size: -; J: TRBJ2-2; V: TRBV5-4; D: TRBD2; DNA: TGTGCCAGCAGCTTGGGGGGGACTAGCGGGATGTTCGGGGAGCTGTTTTTT; CDR3: CASSLGGTSGMFGELFF
size: -; J: TRBJ1-3; V: TRBV4-2; D: TRBD1; DNA: TGTGCCAGCAGCCAAACCGGGACAGGACTCTCTGGAAACACCATATATTTT; CDR3: CASSQTGTGLSGNTIYF
size: -; J: TRBJ2-1; V: TRBV7-9; D: TRBD2; DNA: TGTGCCAGCAGCTTCCTTAGCGGGAGGAACGGTGAGCAGTTCTTC; CDR3: CASSFLSGRNGEQFF
size: -; J: TRBJ2-5; V: TRBV2; D: -; DNA: TGTGCCAGCAGCATAGAGACCCAGTACTTC; CDR3: CASSIETQYF
size: -; J: TRBJ1-1; V: TRBV12-5; D: -; DNA: TGTGCTAGTGGTTTTCTAAAGAGGGGGGGCATTTTGGCGAACACTGAAGCTTTCTTT; CDR3: CASGFLKRGGILANTEAFF
size: -; J: TRBJ1-5; V: TRBV7-9; D: TRBD1; DNA: TGTGCCAGCAGCTTAGGGACAGGGCTTGGCAATCAGCCCCAGCATTTT; CDR3: CASSLGTGLGNQPQHF
size: -; J: TRBJ2-7; V: TRBV2; D: -; DNA: TGTGCCAGCAGTGTTCAACAGGGTAGGGGGGCCTACGAGCAGTACTTC; CDR3: CASSVQQGRGAYEQYF
size: -; J: TRBJ2-7; V: TRBV2; D: TRBD1; DNA: TGTGCCAGCAGTTCGAACAGGGGGTCCCCCTACGAGCAGTACTTC; CDR3: CASSSNRGSPYEQYF
size: -; J: TRBJ2-1; V: TRBV5-1; D: TRBD2; DNA: TGCGCCAGCCAAACCACTAGCGGGAGTAATGAGCAGTTCTTC; CDR3: CASQTTSGSNEQFF
size: -; J: TRBJ2-3; V: TRBV5-1; D: -; DNA: TGCGCCAGCAATAGAGGCATTGGCACAGATACGCAGTATTTT; CDR3: CASNRGIGTDTQYF
size: -; J: TRBJ2-7; V: TRBV12-5; D: TRBD1; DNA: TGTGCTAGTGGCTTGACAGGGTTTAGCTCCTACGAGCAGTACTTC; CDR3: CASGLTGFSSYEQYF
size: -; J: TRBJ1-2; V: TRBV6-5; D: -; DNA: TGTGCCAGCGGACAAACTTATGAGGGCTACACCTTC; CDR3: CASGQTYEGYTF
size: few; J: TRBJ2-2; V: TRBV19; D: TRBD1; DNA: TGTGCCAGTAGTACCGGACAGGAAAGGATCGGGGAGCTGTTTTTT; CDR3: CASSTGQERIGELFF
size: -; J: TRBJ2-7; V: TRBV5-5; D: -; DNA: TGTGCCAGCAGCTTGGTATCCCGCGGCCCTCCCTACGAGCAGTACTTC; CDR3: CASSLVSRGPPYEQYF
size: -; J: TRBJ2-6; V: TRBV2; D: TRBD1; DNA: TGTGCCAGCAGTTTCTTACCCGACAGGGTTGGGGCCAACGTCCTGACTTTC; CDR3: CASSFLPDRVGANVLTF
size: -; J: TRBJ1-4; V: TRBV5-1; D: -; DNA: TGCGCCAGCAGCCCGGTAGGACAGCGAATTTTCGGAAAGGAAAAACTGTTTTTT; CDR3: CASSPVGQRIFGKEKLFF
size: -; J: TRBJ1-1; V: TRBV6-6; D: -; DNA: TGTGCCAGCAGTTCCCGGACAGCTGAAGCTTTCTTT; CDR3: CASSSRTAEAFF
size: -; J: TRBJ1-5; V: TRBV12-5; D: TRBD1; DNA: TGTGCTAGGCCACGTAAAGGGGGCTCAGGGGTTTTT; CDR3: CARPRKGGSGVF
size: once; J: TRBJ2-7; V: TRBV5-1; D: -; DNA: TGCGCCAGCAGCTTGGCTCCAGATTACTACGAGCAGTACTTC; CDR3: CASSLAPDYYEQYF
size: -; J: TRBJ1-4; V: TRBV5-1; D: -; DNA: TGCGCCAGCAGTGAGGGTGGCACGTATGAAAAACTGTTTTTT; CDR3: CASSEGGTYEKLFF
size: -; J: TRBJ2-6; V: TRBV2; D: TRBD1; DNA: TGTGCCAGCAGTTCACAGGGGGGCGGGGCCAACGTCCTGACTTTC; CDR3: CASSSQGGGANVLTF
size: -; J: TRBJ2-3; V: TRBV7-9; D: TRBD2; DNA: TGTGCCAGCAGCTCTATGGGGACTAGGGCTAGCACAGATACGCAGTATTTT; CDR3: CASSSMGTRASTDTQYF
size: -; J: TRBJ1-1; V: TRBV29-1; D: TRBD1; DNA: TGCAGCACGCGGGGGACAGGGGCGAGGTACACTGAAGCTTTCTTT; CDR3: CSTRGTGARYTEAFF